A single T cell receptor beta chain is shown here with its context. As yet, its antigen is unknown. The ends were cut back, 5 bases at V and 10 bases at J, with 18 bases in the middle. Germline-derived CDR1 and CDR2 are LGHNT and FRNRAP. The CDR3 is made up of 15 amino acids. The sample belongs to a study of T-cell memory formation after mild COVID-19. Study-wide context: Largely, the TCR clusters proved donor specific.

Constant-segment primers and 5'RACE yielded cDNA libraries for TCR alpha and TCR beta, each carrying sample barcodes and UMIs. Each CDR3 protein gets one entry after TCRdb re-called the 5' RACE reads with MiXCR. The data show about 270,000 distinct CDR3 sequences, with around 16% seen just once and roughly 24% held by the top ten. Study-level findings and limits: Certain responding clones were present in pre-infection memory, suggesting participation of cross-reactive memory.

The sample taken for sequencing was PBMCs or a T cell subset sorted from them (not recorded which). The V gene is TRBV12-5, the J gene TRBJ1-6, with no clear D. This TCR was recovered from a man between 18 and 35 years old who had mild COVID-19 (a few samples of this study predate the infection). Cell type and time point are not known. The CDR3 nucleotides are TGTGCTAGTGGTCCCCTCGGGCGGCTTCTCTCACCCCTCCACTTT. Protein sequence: CASGPLGRLLSPLHF.